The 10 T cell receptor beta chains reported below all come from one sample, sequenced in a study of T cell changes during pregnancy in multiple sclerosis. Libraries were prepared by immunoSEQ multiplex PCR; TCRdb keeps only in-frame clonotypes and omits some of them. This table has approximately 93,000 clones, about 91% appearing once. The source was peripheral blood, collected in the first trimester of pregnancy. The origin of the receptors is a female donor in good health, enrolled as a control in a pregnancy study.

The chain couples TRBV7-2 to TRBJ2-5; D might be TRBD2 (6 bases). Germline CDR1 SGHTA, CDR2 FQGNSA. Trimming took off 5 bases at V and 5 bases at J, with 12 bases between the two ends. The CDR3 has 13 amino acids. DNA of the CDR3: TGTGCCAGCAGCGGGAGGTCGTGGGAGACCCAGTACTTC. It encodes CASSGRSWETQYF. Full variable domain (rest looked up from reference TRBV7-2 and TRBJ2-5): GAGVSQSPSNKVTEKGKDVELRCDPISGHTALYWYRQSLGQGLEFLIYFQGNSAPDKSGLPSDRFSAERTGGSVSTLTIQRTQQEDSAVYLCASSGRSWETQYFGPGTRLLVL.

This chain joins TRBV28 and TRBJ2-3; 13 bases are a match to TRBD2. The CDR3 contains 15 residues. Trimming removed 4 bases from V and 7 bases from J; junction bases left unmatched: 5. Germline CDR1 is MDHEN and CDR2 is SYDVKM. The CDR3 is CASSSTSGGGNTQYF. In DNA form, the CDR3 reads TGTGCCAGCAGTTCAACTAGCGGGGGGGGAAATACGCAGTATTTT.

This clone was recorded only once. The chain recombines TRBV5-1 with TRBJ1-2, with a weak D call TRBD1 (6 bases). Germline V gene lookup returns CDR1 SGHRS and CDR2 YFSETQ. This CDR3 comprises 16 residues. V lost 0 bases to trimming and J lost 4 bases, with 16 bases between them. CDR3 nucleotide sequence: TGCGCCAGCAGCTTGGGGAATTCTACAGGGAGCTATGGCTACACCTTC. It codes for CASSLGNSTGSYGYTF.

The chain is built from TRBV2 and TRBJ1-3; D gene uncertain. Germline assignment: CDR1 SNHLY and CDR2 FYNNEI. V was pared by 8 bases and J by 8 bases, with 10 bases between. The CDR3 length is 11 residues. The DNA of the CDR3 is TGTGCCAGCGCCGAAGCTGACACCATATATTTT. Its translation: CASAEADTIYF.

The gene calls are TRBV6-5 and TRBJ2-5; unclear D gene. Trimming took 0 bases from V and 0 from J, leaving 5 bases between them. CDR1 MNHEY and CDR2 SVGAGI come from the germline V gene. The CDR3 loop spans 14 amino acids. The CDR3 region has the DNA TGTGCCAGCAGTTACTCGGGCGACCAAGAGACCCAGTACTTC. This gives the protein CASSYSGDQETQYF.

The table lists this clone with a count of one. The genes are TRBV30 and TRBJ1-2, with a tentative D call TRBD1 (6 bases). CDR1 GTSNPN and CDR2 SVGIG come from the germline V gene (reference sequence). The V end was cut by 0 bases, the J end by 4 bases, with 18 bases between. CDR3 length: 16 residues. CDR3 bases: TGTGCCTGGAGTGTATCCCCCCAGGGGATCCCCTATGGCTACACCTTC. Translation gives CAWSVSPQGIPYGYTF.

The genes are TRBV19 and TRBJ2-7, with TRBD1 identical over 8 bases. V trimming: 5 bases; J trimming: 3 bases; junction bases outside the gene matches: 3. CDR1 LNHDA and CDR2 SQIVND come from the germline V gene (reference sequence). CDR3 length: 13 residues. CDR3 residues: CASSGTGYYEQYF. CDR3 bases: TGTGCCAGTAGTGGGACAGGTTACTACGAGCAGTACTTC.

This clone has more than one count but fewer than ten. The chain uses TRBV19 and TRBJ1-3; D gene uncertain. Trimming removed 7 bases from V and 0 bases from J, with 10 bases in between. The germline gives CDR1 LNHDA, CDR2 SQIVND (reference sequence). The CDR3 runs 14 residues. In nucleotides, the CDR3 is TGTGCCAGTACCTCACAGAGCTCTGGAAACACCATATATTTT. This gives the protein CASTSQSSGNTIYF.

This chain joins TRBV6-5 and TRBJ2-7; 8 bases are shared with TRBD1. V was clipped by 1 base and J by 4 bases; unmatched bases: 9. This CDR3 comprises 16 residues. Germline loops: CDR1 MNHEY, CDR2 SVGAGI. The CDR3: CASSYWTGTGSYEQYF. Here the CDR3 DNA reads TGTGCCAGCAGTTACTGGACTGGGACAGGCTCTTACGAGCAGTACTTC.

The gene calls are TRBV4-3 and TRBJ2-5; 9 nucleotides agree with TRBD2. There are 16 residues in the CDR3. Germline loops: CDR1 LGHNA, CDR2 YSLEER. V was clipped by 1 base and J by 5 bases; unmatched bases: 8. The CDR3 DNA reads TGCGCCAGCAGCCAAGTTGCGGGGGGGCCGGGGGAGACCCAGTACTTC. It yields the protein CASSQVAGGPGETQYF.